This T cell receptor (beta chain) was observed in a study of T cells after yellow fever vaccination. Study-wide results and limits: Post-booster repertoires contained most primary-vaccination clones again (about 95% CD4, 88% CD8).

The germline V gene has CDR1 MDHEN and CDR2 SYDVKM. V was clipped by 8 bases and J by 6 bases, with 15 bases between them. The CDR3 is 13 amino acids. This clonotype appeared many times. Its antigen is currently unknown. They built TCR cDNA with 5'RACE template switching, a step that put in a universal primer site and UMIs. From the 5' RACE reads, TCRdb called clonotypes with MiXCR, one entry per CDR3 protein. The sample records about 300,000 distinct CDR3 sequences, approximately 10% being singletons. This TCR was sampled from a man younger than 30 who received the YFV17D yellow fever vaccine. Material: CD4+ T cells sorted from PBMCs, obtained 5 days after the yellow fever booster vaccination. The chain joins TRBV28 to TRBJ2-3; no definite D call. CDR3 DNA: TGTGCCAGCGGGTCAGGTAGTTTGGATACGCAGTATTTT. It is translated as CASGSGSLDTQYF.